This T cell receptor (beta chain) emerged from a study of cytomegalovirus exposure and HLA in healthy donors. About the research overall: The early release's HLA-typed donors yielded about 85 million unique TCRs.

Use of 60 Vbeta and 13 Jbeta primers characterized the PCR. Profiled with immunoSEQ multiplex PCR; TCRdb holds only in-frame clones, not every one. The sample has around 120,000 clones, about 80% seen once. The J segment lost 3 bases and the V segment lost 5 bases, leaving 13 bases of the junction unmatched. Per the germline V gene, CDR1 is SGHTA and CDR2 is FQGTGA. The CDR3 loop spans 17 amino acids. Sequenced input: PBMCs. The chain couples TRBV7-3 to TRBJ1-3; 7 bases map to TRBD1. This receptor was identified in a female donor in good health and CMV-seropositive. The CDR3 here is CASSPLRQGRSGNTIYF. The DNA of the CDR3 is TGTGCCAGCAGCCCGCTCCGACAGGGACGAAGTGGAAACACCATATATTTT.